Shown below are 10 T cell receptor beta chains from a single sample sequenced in a study of cytomegalovirus exposure and HLA in healthy donors. The primer mix had 60 Vbeta and 13 Jbeta primers. Sequencing was performed with immunoSEQ multiplex PCR; in TCRdb, only in-frame clones are kept and a portion is missing. The sample includes around 130,000 clones, around 80% seen only once; the top ten take roughly 4%. The sample comprised PBMCs. The receptors were gathered from a woman aged 40 to 50 in good health and CMV-seronegative.

The rearrangement uses TRBV11-2 and TRBJ1-5; TRBD1 agrees at 10 bases. The CDR3 totals 14 residues. V lost 6 bases, J lost 7 bases, and 6 bases stayed unmatched. Germline-derived CDR1 and CDR2 are SGHAT and FQNNGV. CDR3 in amino acids: CASSRGQGGQPQHF. DNA for the CDR3: TGTGCCAGCAGTCGAGGACAGGGGGGACAGCCCCAGCATTTT.

This clone was counted once. The chain recombines TRBV5-4 with TRBJ1-1, with D hard to call. The V end lost 3 bases, the J end lost 10 bases, and 19 bases lay between the germline ends. The CDR3 runs 14 residues. Germline loops: CDR1 SGHNT, CDR2 YYREEE (reference sequence). The CDR3 region is CASSSEGPGESAFF. CDR3 nucleotide sequence: TGTGCCAGCAGCTCCGAAGGCCCCGGGGAATCAGCTTTCTTT.

In this sample, this clone turned up once. V usage is TRBV11-3 and J usage is TRBJ2-7; maybe TRBD2 (6 bases). V lost 3 bases to trimming and J lost 7 bases, with 16 bases between them. The germline V gene encodes CDR1 SGHNT and CDR2 YENEEA. CDR3 length equals 14 residues. CDR3 amino acids: CASSFSGGKGEQYF. As DNA, the CDR3 is TGTGCCAGCAGCTTCTCCGGGGGAAAGGGGGAGCAGTACTTC.

This clone was picked up a small number of times. J is TRBJ2-7 and V is TRBV5-1; 8 nucleotides line up with TRBD1. Per germline, CDR1 SGHRS and CDR2 YFSETQ. The V segment lost 4 bases and the J segment 2 bases; nucleotides outside the gene matches: 5. The CDR3 contains 14 residues. The CDR3 nucleotides read TGCGCCAGCAGCGGGACAGGTAGGACCTACGAGCAGTACTTC. It specifies CASSGTGRTYEQYF.

The J gene is TRBJ2-7, the V gene TRBV7-9; 7 bases agree with TRBD1. Germline CDR1 reads SEHNR; CDR2 reads FQNEAQ (reference sequence). The CDR3 has 15 residues. V shed 5 bases and J 3 bases; nucleotides not matched to a gene: 10. DNA of the CDR3: TGTGCCAGCAGCCCTACCCCTCACAGGGGCTACGAGCAGTACTTC. It yields the protein CASSPTPHRGYEQYF.

The V gene is TRBV6-5, the J gene TRBJ1-2; 12 bases match TRBD1. This CDR3 spans 15 amino acids. Germline trimming cut 2 bases from V and 7 bases from J; bases unmatched to any gene: 5. CDR1 is MNHEY and CDR2 is SVGAGI in the germline V gene. The CDR3 region is CASSYGTGGAGGYTF. CDR3 bases: TGTGCCAGCAGTTACGGGACAGGGGGCGCGGGTGGCTACACCTTC.

The V call is TRBV19, the J call TRBJ2-7; D possibly corresponds to TRBD1 (5 bases). The V and J ends lost 8 bases and 3 bases respectively, with 20 bases between them. CDR3 length equals 15 residues. From germline, CDR1 is LNHDA and CDR2 SQIVND (reference sequence). The CDR3 sequence: CASEPRTLKNYEQYF. The CDR3 nucleotides are TGTGCCAGTGAACCCCGGACACTGAAAAACTACGAGCAGTACTTC.

The genes are TRBV7-8 and TRBJ2-3; D is unresolved. Germline CDR1 is SGHVS and CDR2 is FQNEAQ. V was trimmed by 6 bases and J by 0 bases, leaving 13 bases between them. CDR3 length: 15 amino acids. The CDR3 is CASSQDISSTDTQYF. Written as DNA, the CDR3 is TGTGCCAGCAGTCAAGACATCTCTAGCACAGATACGCAGTATTTT.

CDR3 nucleotides: TGTGCCAGCATTCAGGGAATGAACACTGAAGCTTTCTTT. It codes for CASIQGMNTEAFF. The chain uses TRBV2 and TRBJ1-1, with a tentative D call TRBD1 (5 bases). V dropped 7 bases and J dropped 0 bases, with 9 bases sitting between them. Germline V gene data show CDR1 as SNHLY and CDR2 as FYNNEI. CDR3 length: 13 amino acids. Full variable domain (rest looked up from reference TRBV2 and TRBJ1-1): EPEVTQTPSHQVTQMGQEVILRCVPISNHLYFYWYRQILGQKVEFLVSFYNNEISEKSEIFDDQFSVERPDGSNFTLKIRSTKLEDSAMYFCASIQGMNTEAFFGQGTRLTVV.

V gene TRBV6-5 combines with J gene TRBJ1-1; D uncertain. V was shortened by 3 bases and J by 5 bases, with 10 bases between the two germline ends. The CDR3 spans 13 residues. Germline CDR1 reads MNHEY; CDR2 reads SVGAGI. The CDR3 nucleotides read TGTGCCAGCAGTTATTATGGGAGAACTGAAGCTTTCTTT. This codes for CASSYYGRTEAFF.